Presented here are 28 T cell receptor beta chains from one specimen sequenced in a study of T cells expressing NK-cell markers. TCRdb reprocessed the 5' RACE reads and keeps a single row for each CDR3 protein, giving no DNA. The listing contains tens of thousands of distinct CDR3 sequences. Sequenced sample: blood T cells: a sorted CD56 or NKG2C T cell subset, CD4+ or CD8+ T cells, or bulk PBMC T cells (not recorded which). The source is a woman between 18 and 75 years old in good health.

The CDR3 loop reads CASSVKADAKNIQYF. This chain links TRBV4-1 with TRBJ2-4. Germline-derived CDR1 and CDR2 are MGHRA and YSYEKL. The CDR3 loop spans 15 amino acids.

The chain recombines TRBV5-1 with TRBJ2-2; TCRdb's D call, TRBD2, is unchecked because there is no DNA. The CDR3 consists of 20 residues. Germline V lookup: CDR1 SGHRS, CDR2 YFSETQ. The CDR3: CASSFLTSGSSLANTGELFF.

The CDR3 is CASSLAGVSNQPQHF. The chain uses TRBV6-1 and TRBJ1-5. CDR1 is MNHNS and CDR2 is SASEGT in the germline V gene. There are 15 residues in the CDR3.

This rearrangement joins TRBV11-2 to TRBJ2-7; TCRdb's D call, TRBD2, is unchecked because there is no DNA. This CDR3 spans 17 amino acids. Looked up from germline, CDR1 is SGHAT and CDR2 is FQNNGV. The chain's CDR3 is CASSLEWATSGENEQYF.

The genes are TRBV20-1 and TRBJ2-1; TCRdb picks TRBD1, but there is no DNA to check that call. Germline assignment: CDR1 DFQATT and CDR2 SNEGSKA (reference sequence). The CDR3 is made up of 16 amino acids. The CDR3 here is CSARDLRTGGLYEQFF.

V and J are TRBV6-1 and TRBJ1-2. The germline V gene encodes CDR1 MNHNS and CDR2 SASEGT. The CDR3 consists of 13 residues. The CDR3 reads CASRKGRLSGDTF.

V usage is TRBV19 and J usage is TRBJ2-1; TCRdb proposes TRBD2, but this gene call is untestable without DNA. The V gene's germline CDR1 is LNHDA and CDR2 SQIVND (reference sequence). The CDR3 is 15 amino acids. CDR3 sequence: CASSMVAGELNEQFF.

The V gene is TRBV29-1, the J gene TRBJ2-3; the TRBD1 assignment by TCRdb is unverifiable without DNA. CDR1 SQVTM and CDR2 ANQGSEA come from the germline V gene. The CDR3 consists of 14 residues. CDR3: CSVAGQGITDTQYF.

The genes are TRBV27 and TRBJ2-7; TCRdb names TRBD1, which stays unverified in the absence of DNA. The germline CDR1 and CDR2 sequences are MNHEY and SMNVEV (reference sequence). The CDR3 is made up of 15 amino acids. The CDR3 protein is CASSVNPGHINEQYF.

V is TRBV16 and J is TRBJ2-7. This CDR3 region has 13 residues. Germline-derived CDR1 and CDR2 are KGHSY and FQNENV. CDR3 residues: CASSETMGNEQYF. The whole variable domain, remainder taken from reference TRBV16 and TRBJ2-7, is GEEVAQTPKHLVRGEGQKAKLYCAPIKGHSYVFWYQQVLKNEFKFLISFQNENVFDETGMPKERFSAKCLPNSPCSLEIQATKLEDSAVYFCASSETMGNEQYFGPGTRLTVT.

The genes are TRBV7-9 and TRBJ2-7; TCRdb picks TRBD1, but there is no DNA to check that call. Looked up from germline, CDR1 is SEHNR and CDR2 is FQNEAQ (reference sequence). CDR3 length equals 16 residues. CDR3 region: CASSLVGGSLHYEQYF.

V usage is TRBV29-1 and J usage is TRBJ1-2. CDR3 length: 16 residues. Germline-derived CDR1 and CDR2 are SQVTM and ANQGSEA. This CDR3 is CSVLIAAGMGLYGYTF.

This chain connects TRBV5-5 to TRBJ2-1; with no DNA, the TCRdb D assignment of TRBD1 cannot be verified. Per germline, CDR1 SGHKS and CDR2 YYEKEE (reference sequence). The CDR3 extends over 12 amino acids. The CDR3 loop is CASSFRDNEQFF.

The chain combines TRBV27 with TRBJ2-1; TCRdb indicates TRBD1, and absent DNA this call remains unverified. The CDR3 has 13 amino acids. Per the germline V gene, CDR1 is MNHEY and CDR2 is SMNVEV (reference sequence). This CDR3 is CASGPSPGNEQFF.

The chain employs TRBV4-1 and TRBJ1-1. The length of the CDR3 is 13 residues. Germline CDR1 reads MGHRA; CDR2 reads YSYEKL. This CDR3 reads CASSQEGYTEAFF.

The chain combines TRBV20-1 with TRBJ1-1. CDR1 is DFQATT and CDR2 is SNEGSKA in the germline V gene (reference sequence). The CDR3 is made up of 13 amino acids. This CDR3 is CSAREGLSTEAFF.

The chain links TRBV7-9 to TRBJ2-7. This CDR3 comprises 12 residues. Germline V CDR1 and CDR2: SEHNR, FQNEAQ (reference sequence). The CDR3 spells CASSLSANEQYF. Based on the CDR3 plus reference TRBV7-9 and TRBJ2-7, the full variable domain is DTGVSQNPRHKITKRGQNVTFRCDPISEHNRLYWYRQTLGQGPEFLTYFQNEAQLEKSRLLSDRFSAERPKGSFSTLEIQRTEQGDSAMYLCASSLSANEQYFGPGTRLTVT.

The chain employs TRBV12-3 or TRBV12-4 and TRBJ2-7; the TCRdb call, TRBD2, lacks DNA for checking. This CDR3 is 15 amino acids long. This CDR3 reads CASSSRTSFYYEQYF.

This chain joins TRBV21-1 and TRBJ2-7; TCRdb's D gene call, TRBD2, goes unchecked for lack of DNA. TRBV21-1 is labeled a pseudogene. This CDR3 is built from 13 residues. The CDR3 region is CASSKGGFYEQYF.

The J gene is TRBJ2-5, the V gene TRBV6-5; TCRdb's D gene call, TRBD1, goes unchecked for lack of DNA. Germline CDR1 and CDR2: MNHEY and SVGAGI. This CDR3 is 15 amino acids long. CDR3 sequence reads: CASSYAGTVQETQYF.

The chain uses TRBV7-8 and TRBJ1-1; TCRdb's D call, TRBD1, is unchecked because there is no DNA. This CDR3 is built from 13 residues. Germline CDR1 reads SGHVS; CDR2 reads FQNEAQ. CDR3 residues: CASSFRGESEAFF.

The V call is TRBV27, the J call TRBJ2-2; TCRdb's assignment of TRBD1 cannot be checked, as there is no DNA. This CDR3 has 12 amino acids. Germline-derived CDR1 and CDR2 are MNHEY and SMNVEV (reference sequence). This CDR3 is CASSQGAGELFF.

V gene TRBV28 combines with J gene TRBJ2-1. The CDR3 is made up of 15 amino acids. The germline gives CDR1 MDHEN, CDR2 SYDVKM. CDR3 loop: CASSLEASSYNEQFF.

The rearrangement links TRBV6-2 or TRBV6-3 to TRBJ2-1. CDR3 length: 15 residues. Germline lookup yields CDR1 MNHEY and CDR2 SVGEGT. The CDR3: CASSGTASYYNEQFF.

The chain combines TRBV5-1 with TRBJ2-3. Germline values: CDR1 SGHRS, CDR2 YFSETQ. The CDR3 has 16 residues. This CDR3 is CASSSPVGDYTDTQYF.

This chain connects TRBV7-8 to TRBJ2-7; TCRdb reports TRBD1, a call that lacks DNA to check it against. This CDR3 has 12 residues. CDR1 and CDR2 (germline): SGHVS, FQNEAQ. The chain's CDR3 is CASSPRGIEQYF.

This CDR3 is CASSESRAYEQYF. V is TRBV2 and J is TRBJ2-7. The CDR3 covers 13 residues. Germline assignment: CDR1 SNHLY and CDR2 FYNNEI.

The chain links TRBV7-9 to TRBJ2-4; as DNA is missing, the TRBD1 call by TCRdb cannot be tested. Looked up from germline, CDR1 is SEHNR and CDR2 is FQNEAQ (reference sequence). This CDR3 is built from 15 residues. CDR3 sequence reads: CASSPWSGVANIQYF. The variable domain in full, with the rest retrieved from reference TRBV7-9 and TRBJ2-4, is DTGVSQNPRHKITKRGQNVTFRCDPISEHNRLYWYRQTLGQGPEFLTYFQNEAQLEKSRLLSDRFSAERPKGSFSTLEIQRTEQGDSAMYLCASSPWSGVANIQYFGAGTRLSVL.